The 25 T cell receptor beta chains below all came from one sample that was sequenced in a study of regulatory T cells in long-lasting Graves disease. Through Arm-PCR of CDR3 regions and iRepertoire HTBI primers, TCR beta libraries were built. From the multiplex PCR reads, TCRdb called clonotypes with MiXCR, one entry per CDR3 protein. Counted here are about 620,000 distinct CDR3 sequences, 15% to 20% occurring once; the ten biggest clones make up 15% to 20%. Time point indicated: newly diagnosed GD, antithyroid drugs for less than 3 months. Making the TCR library involved RNA that had been extracted from PBMCs. The sample was also linked to a second study, of T cells in Graves' hyperthyroidism and ophthalmopathy.

Sample: peripheral blood mononuclear cells (PBMCs), taken at new diagnosis, from a patient treated with antithyroid drugs. These receptors all stem from a woman aged 25 to 39 with Graves disease.

This clonotype has at least ten counts. The chain links TRBV7-9 to TRBJ2-7, with 12 bases aligning to TRBD2. Germline loops: CDR1 SEHNR, CDR2 FQNEAQ (reference sequence). CDR3 length: 16 amino acids. With 5 bases clipped from V and 3 bases from J, the junction kept 8 bases outside the gene matches. CDR3 amino acids: CASSRVTSGSDYEQYF. CDR3 DNA: TGTGCCAGCAGCCGCGTGACTAGCGGGAGTGACTACGAGCAGTACTTC.

This chain connects TRBV5-1 to TRBJ1-1, with D uncertain. With 0 bases removed from V and 0 bases from J, the gap between germline ends came to 6 bases. The CDR3 totals 14 residues. The V gene's germline CDR1 is SGHRS and CDR2 YFSETQ. CDR3 DNA sequence: TGCGCCAGCAGCTTGGCACAGTTGAACACTGAAGCTTTCTTT. Translation gives CASSLAQLNTEAFF.

Only a few counts were recorded for this clonotype. The chain recombines TRBV9 with TRBJ1-4, with 11 bases aligning to TRBD1. The germline gives CDR1 SGDLS, CDR2 YYNGEE. The CDR3 covers 18 residues. The J segment lost 3 bases and the V segment lost 4 bases, leaving 11 bases of the junction unmatched. CDR3 nucleotides: TGTGCCAGCAGCCCTTCGCCGGGACAGGGGGGTTCTAATGAAAAACTGTTTTTT. Translated: CASSPSPGQGGSNEKLFF.

V usage is TRBV25-1 and J usage is TRBJ2-2; weak D call: TRBD2 (5 bases). In germline, CDR1 is MGHDK, CDR2 SYGVNS. The CDR3 has 14 residues. V lost 4 bases to trimming and J lost 5 bases, with 11 bases between them. CDR3 loop: CASSVGLWTGELFF. CDR3 DNA: TGTGCCAGCAGTGTAGGACTGTGGACCGGGGAGCTGTTTTTT.

This clonotype was picked up a small number of times. The chain links TRBV10-3 to TRBJ1-2; D is undetermined. Trimming pared 8 bases from V and 8 bases from J, leaving 12 bases between. Germline CDR1 is ENHRY and CDR2 is SYGVKD. The CDR3 consists of 11 residues. This CDR3 reads CAIGGPGGYTF. DNA for the CDR3: TGTGCCATCGGAGGGCCTGGGGGCTACACCTTC.

This clonotype was counted between two and nine times. This chain connects TRBV5-1 to TRBJ2-1; tentative D call: TRBD2 (6 bases). Trimming cost V 7 bases and J 0 bases, with 17 bases left between them. Germline V gene data show CDR1 as SGHRS and CDR2 as YFSETQ. The CDR3 length is 16 residues. The CDR3 nucleotides are TGCGCCAGCCAGGACGAGCGGAGGGTCTCCTACAATGAGCAGTTCTTC. Translation gives CASQDERRVSYNEQFF.

The V and J genes are TRBV28 and TRBJ2-7; no definite D call. The CDR3 runs 18 residues. With 5 bases removed from V and 0 bases from J, the gap between germline ends came to 23 bases. Germline CDR1 reads MDHEN; CDR2 reads SYDVKM. The CDR3, as DNA: TGTGCCAGCAGTAAACCCATGTCCAGCCACTACCTCTCCTACGAGCAGTACTTC. Translation gives CASSKPMSSHYLSYEQYF.

The chain employs TRBV6-5 and TRBJ1-2, with no clear D. This CDR3 has 13 amino acids. V was trimmed by 2 bases and J by 9 bases, leaving 13 bases between them. The V gene's germline CDR1 is MNHEY and CDR2 SVGAGI. The CDR3 loop is CASSYTASPSYTF. The CDR3 coding sequence is TGTGCCAGCAGTTACACCGCCTCTCCGAGCTACACCTTC.

This clonotype was counted ten times or more. J is TRBJ2-7 and V is TRBV15, with unresolved D. Trimming removed 0 bases at V and 3 bases at J, with 9 bases between. CDR3 length: 14 residues. The V gene's germline CDR1 is LNHNV and CDR2 YYDKDF (reference sequence). CDR3 protein: CATSRDLEIYEQYF. The CDR3 coding sequence is TGTGCCACCAGCAGAGATCTCGAGATCTACGAGCAGTACTTC. Full variable domain (outside the CDR3, taken from reference TRBV15 and TRBJ2-7): DAMVIQNPRYQVTQFGKPVTLSCSQTLNHNVMYWYQQKSSQAPKLLFHYYDKDFNNEADTPDNFQSRRPNTSFCFLDIRSPGLGDTAMYLCATSRDLEIYEQYFGPGTRLTVT.

A single count supports this clonotype. The chain has TRBV4-1 and TRBJ2-7; D not resolved. CDR1 and CDR2 (germline): MGHRA, YSYEKL. Trimming cost V 4 bases and J 5 bases, with 15 bases left between them. This CDR3 comprises 14 residues. CDR3 region: CASSRALETHEQYF. DNA for the CDR3: TGCGCCAGCAGCCGAGCGTTGGAGACACACGAGCAGTACTTC.

This sequence joins TRBV15 and TRBJ2-4; D is ambiguous. V lost 1 base and J lost 0, with 13 bases in between. The length of the CDR3 is 17 residues. In germline, CDR1 is LNHNV, CDR2 YYDKDF (reference sequence). The CDR3 DNA is TGTGCCACCAGCAGAGCAGCGACGGAACTAGCCAAAAACATTCAGTACTTC. Translated: CATSRAATELAKNIQYF.

This clonotype was seen at least ten times. This chain joins TRBV28 and TRBJ2-7, with D tentatively TRBD1 (8 bases). The CDR3 runs to 14 residues. The V gene lost 5 bases and the J gene lost 3 bases, with 14 bases spanning the gap. CDR1 is MDHEN and CDR2 is SYDVKM in the germline V gene. DNA for the CDR3: TGTGCCAGCAGTATAAACAGGGGGGGCTACGAGCAGTACTTC. It encodes CASSINRGGYEQYF.

The V and J genes are TRBV7-9 and TRBJ2-5, with D possibly TRBD2 on 5 matching bases. This CDR3 comprises 13 residues. Germline lookup yields CDR1 SEHNR and CDR2 FQNEAQ (reference sequence). The V gene lost 9 bases and the J gene lost 1 base, with 12 bases spanning the gap. The CDR3 loop is CASGRRLQETQYF. Here the CDR3 DNA reads TGTGCCAGTGGGCGGAGGCTCCAAGAGACCCAGTACTTC.

The gene calls are TRBV19 and TRBJ1-1; D not resolved. Germline V lookup: CDR1 LNHDA, CDR2 SQIVND (reference sequence). With 1 base removed from V and 8 bases from J, the gap between germline ends came to 11 bases. The CDR3 is 13 residues long. CDR3: CASSIGKTGEAFF. The CDR3 DNA follows: TGTGCCAGTAGTATAGGAAAGACGGGAGAAGCTTTCTTT.

The chain links TRBV5-7 to TRBJ1-5; TRBD1 matches at 7 bases. TRBV5-7 is an ORF, with its function uncertain. Trimming removed 4 bases from V and 0 bases from J; junction bases left unmatched: 10. The CDR3 loop spans 17 amino acids. The CDR3 DNA reads as TGTGCCAGCAGCAAACCGGGACAGCCTTATAGCAATCAGCCCCAGCATTTT. Encoded protein: CASSKPGQPYSNQPQHF.

This clonotype was recorded a few times. This sequence joins TRBV28 and TRBJ2-4; the D call may be TRBD1 or TRBD2 (5 bases each). V lost 7 bases and J lost 0, with 10 bases in between. The CDR3 is 14 residues long. Looked up from germline, CDR1 is MDHEN and CDR2 is SYDVKM. CDR3 amino acids: CASTGTVAKNIQYF. CDR3 sequence (DNA): TGTGCCAGCACAGGGACCGTAGCCAAAAACATTCAGTACTTC.

V usage is TRBV27 and J usage is TRBJ2-5, with 9 bases lining up with TRBD2. The CDR3 has 15 residues. Germline V gene sequence: CDR1 MNHEY, CDR2 SMNVEV (reference sequence). With V trimmed by 5 bases and J by 3 bases, 7 bases remained unmatched. The CDR3 protein is CASSGRPSGEETQYF. CDR3 nucleotide sequence: TGTGCCAGCAGTGGTCGGCCTAGCGGGGAAGAGACCCAGTACTTC.

This clonotype was recorded many times. The chain uses TRBV27 and TRBJ1-5; D perhaps matches TRBD1 (5 bases). The CDR3 runs 14 residues. Germline-derived CDR1 and CDR2 are MNHEY and SMNVEV (reference sequence). V lost 8 bases, J lost 5 bases, and 16 bases lay in between. This CDR3 is CASGPRDAYQPQHF. CDR3 sequence (DNA): TGTGCCAGCGGACCCCGGGACGCCTATCAGCCCCAGCATTTT.

This clonotype was recorded many times. V gene TRBV28 combines with J gene TRBJ1-4; 7 positions agree with TRBD1. The CDR3 consists of 14 residues. Germline values: CDR1 MDHEN, CDR2 SYDVKM. With V trimmed by 5 bases and J by 3 bases, 3 bases remained unmatched. The CDR3 protein is CASSPTGPNEKLFF. The CDR3 region has the DNA TGTGCCAGCAGTCCGACAGGGCCTAATGAAAAACTGTTTTTT.

Ten or more counts support this clonotype. V is TRBV12-3 or TRBV12-4 and J is TRBJ2-1; 15 positions match TRBD2. V shed 5 bases and J 12 bases; nucleotides not matched to a gene: 5. The CDR3 consists of 14 residues. CDR3 nucleotides: TGTGCCAGCAGTCCGGGGACTAGCGGGAGGTCGCAGTTCTTC. Protein sequence: CASSPGTSGRSQFF.

The chain uses TRBV6-1 and TRBJ1-4, with TRBD1 matching over 10 bases. CDR1 MNHNS and CDR2 SASEGT come from the germline V gene. The length of the CDR3 is 17 residues. V lost 4 bases, J lost 0 bases, and 5 bases stayed unmatched. The DNA for the CDR3 is TGTGCCAGCAGTGCCCGGGACAGGGGAGCAACTAATGAAAAACTGTTTTTT. Translated, it gives CASSARDRGATNEKLFF.

This clonotype was observed many times. The chain recombines TRBV29-1 with TRBJ1-2, with unresolved D. This CDR3 comprises 10 residues. Trimming removed 4 bases at V and 6 bases at J, with 6 bases between. Germline CDR1 reads SQVTM; CDR2 reads ANQGSEA. CDR3 region: CSVVEDGYTF. For the CDR3, the DNA is TGCAGCGTTGTTGAGGATGGCTACACCTTC.

The table lists this clonotype with many counts. V gene TRBV18 combines with J gene TRBJ2-7, with D uncertain. The CDR3 loop spans 14 amino acids. Trimming took off 0 bases at V and 5 bases at J, with 11 bases between the two ends. Germline V CDR1 and CDR2: KGHSH, LQKENI. The chain's CDR3 is CASSPPGSLHEQYF. As DNA, the CDR3 is TGTGCCAGCTCACCACCGGGCTCGCTCCACGAGCAGTACTTC.

The rearrangement joins TRBV4-1 to TRBJ2-7; TRBD2 aligns across 8 bases. The CDR3 spans 14 residues. CDR1 is MGHRA, CDR2 YSYEKL, per germline. Germline trimming cut 0 bases from V and 6 bases from J; bases unmatched to any gene: 4. CDR3 DNA: TGCGCCAGCAGCCAAGACCGGACTAGCATCGAGCAGTACTTC. The encoded protein is CASSQDRTSIEQYF.

At least ten counts were recorded for this clonotype. This chain uses TRBV12-3 or TRBV12-4 with TRBJ2-1; a weak D match, TRBD1 (5 bases). V lost 6 bases to trimming and J lost 0 bases, with 9 bases between them. The CDR3 length is 14 residues. CDR3 nucleotides: TGTGCCAGCAGCCCCCAGGGCTCCTACAATGAGCAGTTCTTC. Protein: CASSPQGSYNEQFF.